The rows below give T cell receptor beta chains drawn from one sample of a study of cytomegalovirus exposure and HLA in healthy donors. The assay was immunoSEQ multiplex PCR, and TCRdb's table has in-frame clones only and misses some. The data show 150,000 to 200,000 clones, 62% seen once. Material for sequencing was PBMCs. All receptors come from a man aged 35 to 55 in good health and CMV-seronegative. Both conserved end residues are part of each CDR3. Fields, in order: CDR3 DNA, CDR3 protein, clone size, V gene, J gene, D gene. The D gene is left open where the match is weak. A row's size may be missing; if present it is once, few, many or a size class.

DNA: TGCAGCGGTAGACAGGGGGCGGACACTGAAGCTTTCTTT
CDR3: CSGRQGADTEAFF
size: few
V: TRBV29-1
J: TRBJ1-1
D: TRBD1

DNA: TGTGCCAGCAGCTTATTGGGGCGGGGGGAGGAGCAGTACTTC
CDR3: CASSLLGRGEEQYF
size: once
V: TRBV11-2
J: TRBJ2-7
D: TRBD2

DNA: TGTGCCAGCAGTGAAAGGGAGGACAGGCCTTACAATGAGCAGTTCTTC
CDR3: CASSEREDRPYNEQFF
size: -
V: TRBV2
J: TRBJ2-1
D: -

DNA: TGTGCCAGTAGTAAGGGGGAGGGCACCGGGGAGCTGTTTTTT
CDR3: CASSKGEGTGELFF
size: -
V: TRBV19
J: TRBJ2-2
D: -

DNA: TGTGCCAGCAGCCCCGGGACAGGGTACACTGAAGCTTTCTTT
CDR3: CASSPGTGYTEAFF
size: -
V: TRBV14
J: TRBJ1-1
D: TRBD1

DNA: TGCGCCAGCAGCCAAGAGGGGAGACAGGGAAATCAGCCCCAGCATTTT
CDR3: CASSQEGRQGNQPQHF
size: few
V: TRBV4-1
J: TRBJ1-5
D: TRBD1

DNA: TGTGCCAGCAGCTCCGGGACAGGTGCCTCCTATGGCTACACCTTC
CDR3: CASSSGTGASYGYTF
size: -
V: TRBV7-2
J: TRBJ1-2
D: TRBD1

DNA: TGTGCCAGTAGTATAGGTGCAGGGGGCAGGGAGACCCAGTACTTC
CDR3: CASSIGAGGRETQYF
size: -
V: TRBV19
J: TRBJ2-5
D: TRBD1

DNA: TGTGCCAGCAGTCGAGGACTGGTAGAGACCCAGTACTTC
CDR3: CASSRGLVETQYF
size: -
V: TRBV2
J: TRBJ2-5
D: -

DNA: TGTTCCAGCAGCTTAGTTTTAGCGGGGGGGCTAGATGAGCAGTTCTTC
CDR3: CSSSLVLAGGLDEQFF
size: -
V: TRBV7-9
J: TRBJ2-1
D: TRBD2

DNA: TGTGCCAGCAGTGAACAGACGAACACCGGGGAGCTGTTTTTT
CDR3: CASSEQTNTGELFF
size: -
V: TRBV25-1
J: TRBJ2-2
D: -

DNA: TGTGCCACCCGACTTTCGGGGGAACTGGGGAGGGGCGAGCAGTACTTC
CDR3: CATRLSGELGRGEQYF
size: -
V: TRBV15
J: TRBJ2-7
D: TRBD2

DNA: TGCGCCAGCAGTGAGAGATGGACGGGACTCTTGCGTCCATACTCTGGAAACACCATATATTTT
CDR3: CASSERWTGLLRPYSGNTIYF
size: -
V: TRBV10-1
J: TRBJ1-3
D: -

DNA: TGTGCCAGCAGCCAAGATCTCGGGACTAGCGGGAGGGATACGCAGTATTTT
CDR3: CASSQDLGTSGRDTQYF
size: -
V: TRBV7-2
J: TRBJ2-3
D: TRBD2

DNA: TGCGCCAGCAGCCTGAAGGCAGGGGGTGGCTACACCTTC
CDR3: CASSLKAGGGYTF
size: -
V: TRBV5-1
J: TRBJ1-2
D: TRBD1

DNA: TGTGCCAGCAGTAGCGGACAGGGGCGATTCGAGCAGTACTTC
CDR3: CASSSGQGRFEQYF
size: -
V: TRBV6-5
J: TRBJ2-7
D: TRBD1

DNA: TGTGCCAGTAGTAAGGCTAGAGATACGCAGTATTTT
CDR3: CASSKARDTQYF
size: few
V: TRBV19
J: TRBJ2-3
D: -

DNA: TGTGCCATCAGTGAGGAGCTTTCATACGAGCAGTACTTC
CDR3: CAISEELSYEQYF
size: -
V: TRBV10-3
J: TRBJ2-7
D: -